This TCR beta chain derives from a study of CD8+ T cells in alopecia areata (dated by TCRdb to 2016 to 2018). The study in broad terms: The treated patients took part in an open-label pilot trial in which moderate-to-severe alopecia areata was treated with oral tofacitinib at 5 to 10 mg twice daily. In humans, TCRbeta sequencing was performed on scalp tissue and on sorted CD4+ and CD8+ peripheral blood T cells from healthy controls and from patients with patchy or totalis/universalis alopecia areata. The SALT score, which quantifies the percentage of affected scalp surface area, was used to measure disease severity in treated patients. Biopsies were taken from tofacitinib-treated patients at baseline and at 4 and 24 weeks of treatment, and a later scalp biopsy was taken in several of the tofacitinib-treated patients. Tofacitinib was administered for 6 to 18 months, and 6 months of follow-up off drug were then conducted to assess delayed response and recurrence. RNA was obtained with the PAXgene miRNA kit for fixed scalp, the miRNeasy kit for PBMCs, and the RNeasy kit for mouse skin. TCRbeta CDR3 regions were amplified by immunoSEQ multiplex PCR using 35 Vbeta forward and 13 Jbeta reverse primers. Clonality in the scalp was compared among normal scalp (n=4), patchy alopecia areata scalp (n=8), and alopecia totalis/universalis scalp (n=8). High-throughput TCRbeta sequencing was used to examine T cell clonal expansion in alopecia areata in both the C3H/HeJ mouse model and human patients. The paper's findings and limits, for the study overall: Compared with normal scalp, lesional scalp, particularly in alopecia totalis/universalis, had higher clonality and more expanded CD8+ clones, which suggests antigenic drive. Tofacitinib significantly decreased scalp clonality and the number of expanded CD8+ clones among the top 100 scalp clones. Because the treated cohort was small and had just a single nonresponder, larger studies are needed to establish links between baseline CD8+ expansion and response. TCR sequences shared between patients were less clear than in mice, possibly partly because of HLA diversity in the patient population. Unlike mouse skin, which is dominated by gammadelta T cells, normal human skin has resident alphabeta T cells that are also sequenced, and this complicates analysis of the scalp TCR repertoire. Many expanded lesional clones were found to persist in scalp and blood during tofacitinib treatment, and relapse after treatment cessation may be partly explained by this persistence.

Read against the paper, the sample's treatment or condition label means: oral pan-JAK inhibitor, 5-10 mg twice daily. Lesional scalp punch biopsies and peripheral blood were collected from alopecia areata patients. PBMCs were isolated by density centrifugation and stained for CD3, CD4 and CD8, after which CD4+ and CD8+ T cells were sorted on a FACSAria. Preparation of the library involved the immunoSEQ multiplex PCR assay. RNA was extracted from all samples and reverse transcribed into cDNA, which served as template for TCR sequencing. First-strand cDNA was synthesized using SuperScript III with a 2:1 mix of oligo-dT and random hexamers. Amplification bias was assessed with a synthetic immune receptor repertoire, and residual bias was removed computationally. The study's own analysis went as follows. Raw reads were preprocessed to remove errors, and CDR3 was defined according to IMGT conventions as the region from the conserved cysteine to phenylalanine. Clonality was calculated as 1 minus Shannon entropy normalized by log2 of the number of productive unique TCRs. CD4 or CD8 identity of scalp clones was inferred by cross-referencing scalp TCRbeta sequences with sorted blood CD4 and CD8 repertoires. TCRdb obtained this table from immuneACCESS and retained in-frame rearrangements with V and J assigned. These tables miss some clones; where compared with another copy, unresolved V genes account for less than half of the shortfall, and the remainder is unexplained. V and J calls and clone size follow that table, whereas D and trimming were derived from the DNA. The sample contains more than 200,000 clones, approximately 40% of them found a single time. The ten largest clones represent around 2.5% of the sample.

In the case of this clone: Its antigen is unknown. Nothing much larger sits one base from this clone, and base qualities are not available.

Reading the germline V gene gives CDR1 SGHNT and CDR2 YENEEA. CDR3 length: 15 amino acids, cysteine to phenylalanine. Only the CDR3 portion is preserved as DNA: 45 bases, with reading frame beginning at the first base. V is shortened by 1 base, J by 1 base, and the region joining them spans 7 bases. Recombination connected TRBV11-3 to TRBJ2-2; the D gene is unclear. The sample was CD4+ T cells sorted from blood, taken at approximately week 36, from a patient treated with tofacitinib. The receptor was isolated from a human donor with alopecia areata. The base sequence is TGTGCCAGCAGCTTAGGCCAGCAGAACACCGGGGAGCTGTTTTTT. This sequence encodes CASSLGQQNTGELFF.